The sequence of this TCR beta chain was determined in a study of tissue T cells after allogeneic stem cell transplantation. Whole-study results and caveats: Tissue-detected TCR repertoire was only partly captured by blood and spleen T cells. Anatomically similar tissues had similar TCR repertoires within each patient. Across patients, clones rarely overlapped, yet motif clusters were shared tissue-specifically.

Turning to this clone: Its cognate antigen is unknown. The genes are named according to mouse. The read ends 1 residue before the CDR3 terminus; that terminus is restored from the germline J gene.

Time point meaning: mouse harvest day 7 after allogeneic transplant. Tail vein injection delivered 10^7 T-cell-depleted bone marrow cells and 10^6 splenic CD5+ T cells. Tissues came from B6→BALB/c major-mismatch GVHD mice at day 7 or 14. Data came from immunoSEQ multiplex PCR; TCRdb stores just in-frame clones and leaves some out. The data contain around 8,000 clones, around half of them singletons. The CDR3 sequence is 13 residues long. V lost 4 bases and J lost 3, with 6 bases in between. In germline, CDR1 is SGHSA, CDR2 FRNQAP. The TCR comes from a female BALB/c mouse given C57BL/6 T cells with graft-versus-host disease after an allogeneic hematopoietic cell transplant. The V gene is TRBV16, the J gene TRBJ1-4, with D perhaps matching TRBD1 (5 bases). Material for sequencing was gut tissue. The part of the CDR3 DNA that was read is TGTGCAAGCAGCTGGGACCCCAACGAAAGATTATTT. Protein sequence: CASSWDPNERLF. The full CDR3 is CASSWDPNERLFF. The full variable domain, completed using reference TRBV16 and TRBJ1-4, is NAGVIQTPRHKVTGKGQEATLWCEPISGHSAVFWYRQTIVQGLEFLTYFRNQAPIDDSGMPKERFSAQMPNQSHSTLKIQSTQPQDSAVYLCASSWDPNERLFFGHGTKLSVL.